This T cell receptor (beta chain) was obtained from a study of T-cell reconstitution after alpha-beta-depleted transplantation in children. Study-wide results and caveats: Newly made T cells mostly supplied T-cell counts and diversity one year after transplant. Recipient T cells and thymic progenitors that survived gave rise to the high TCRbeta diversity observed at day 60 in some patients. Several hundred rapidly expanded clones from non-depleted graft cells reportedly supplied alpha-beta T cells about two months post-transplant.

Worth noting for this clonotype: Its specificity is unknown.

From germline, CDR1 is SEHNR and CDR2 FQNEAQ (reference sequence). This CDR3 contains 12 residues. The ends were cut back, 4 bases at V and 4 bases at J, with 4 bases in the middle. Unique molecular identifiers were incorporated when the TCRbeta library was constructed. A single record per CDR3 protein comes from TCRdb applying MiXCR to the PCR reads. The sample gives about a million distinct CDR3 sequences, about 31% of which show up once; approximately 30% is in the top ten. This chain joins TRBV7-9 and TRBJ1-4; D call uncertain. Here the sequenced sample was PBMCs, mostly from graft donor cells, taken 360 days after TCRalphabeta/CD19-depleted stem cell transplant. This clonotype originated in a boy in the first two years of life who had a stem cell transplant for SCID, so the T cells may come from the graft donor. The CDR3 bases are TGTGCCAGCAGCTCCGTTAATGAAAAACTGTTTTTT. Protein product: CASSSVNEKLFF.